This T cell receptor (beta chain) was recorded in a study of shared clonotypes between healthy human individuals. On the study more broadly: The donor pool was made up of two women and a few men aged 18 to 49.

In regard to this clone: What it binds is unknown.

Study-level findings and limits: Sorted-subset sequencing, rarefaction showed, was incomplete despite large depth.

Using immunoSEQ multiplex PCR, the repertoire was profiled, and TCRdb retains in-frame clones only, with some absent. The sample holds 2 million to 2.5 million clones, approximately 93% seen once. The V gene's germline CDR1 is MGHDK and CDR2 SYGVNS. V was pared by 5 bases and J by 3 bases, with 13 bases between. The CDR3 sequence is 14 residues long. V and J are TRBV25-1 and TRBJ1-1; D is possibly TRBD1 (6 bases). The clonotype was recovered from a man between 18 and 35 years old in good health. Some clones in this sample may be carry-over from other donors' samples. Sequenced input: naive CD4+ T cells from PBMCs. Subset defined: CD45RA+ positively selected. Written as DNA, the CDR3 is TGTGCCAGCAGTAAGGGGGGTGTTGACACTGAAGCTTTCTTT. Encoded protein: CASSKGGVDTEAFF.